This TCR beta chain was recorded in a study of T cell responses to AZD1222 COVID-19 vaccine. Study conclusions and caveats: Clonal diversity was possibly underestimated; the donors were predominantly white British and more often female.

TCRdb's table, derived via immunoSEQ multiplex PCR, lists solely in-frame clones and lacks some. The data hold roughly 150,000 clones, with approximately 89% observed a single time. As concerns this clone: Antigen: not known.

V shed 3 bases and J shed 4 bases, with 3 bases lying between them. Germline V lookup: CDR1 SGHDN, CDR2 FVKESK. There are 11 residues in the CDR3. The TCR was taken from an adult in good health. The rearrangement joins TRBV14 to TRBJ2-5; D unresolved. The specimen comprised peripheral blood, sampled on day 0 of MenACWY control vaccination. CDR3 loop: CASSQAETQYF. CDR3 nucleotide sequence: TGTGCCAGCAGCCAGGCAGAGACCCAGTACTTC.